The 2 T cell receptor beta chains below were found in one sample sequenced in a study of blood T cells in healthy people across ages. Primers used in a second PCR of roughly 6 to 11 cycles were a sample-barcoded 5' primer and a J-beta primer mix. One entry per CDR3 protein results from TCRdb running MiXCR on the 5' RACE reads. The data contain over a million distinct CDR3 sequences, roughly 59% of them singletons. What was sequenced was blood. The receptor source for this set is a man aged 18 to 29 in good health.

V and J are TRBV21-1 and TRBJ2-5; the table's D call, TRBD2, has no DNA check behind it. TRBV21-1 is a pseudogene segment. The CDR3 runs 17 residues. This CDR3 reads CASSRLKRGGSTETQYF. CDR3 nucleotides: TGTGCCAGCAGCAGATTAAAGCGGGGGGGCTCGACGGAGACCCAGTACTTC.

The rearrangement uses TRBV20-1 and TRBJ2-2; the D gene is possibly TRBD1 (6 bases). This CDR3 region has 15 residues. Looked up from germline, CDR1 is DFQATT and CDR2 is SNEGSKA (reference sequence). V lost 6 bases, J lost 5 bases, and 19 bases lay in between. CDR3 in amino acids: CSACTGTICTGELFF. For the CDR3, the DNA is TGCAGTGCCTGTACCGGGACAATCTGTACCGGGGAGCTGTTTTTT.